One sample yielded the 26 T cell receptor beta chains listed below, sequenced in a study of graft-versus-host responses after intestinal transplantation. The method was immunoSEQ multiplex PCR; TCRdb's version includes in-frame clones alone and lacks a portion of them. The sample lists about 24,000 clones, just under 40% occurring once. The source material was alloreactive CD4+ T cells from a mixed lymphocyte reaction culture, sampled before intestinal transplant. The subset: CFSE-low proliferating T cells sorted from approximately 6-day pre-transplant mixed lymphocyte reaction (GvH or HvG direction). These receptors were taken from a human patient who received an intestinal transplant.

This clone turned up a few times. V is TRBV7-8 and J is TRBJ1-2, with 8 bases identical to TRBD1. With V trimmed by 5 bases and J by 7 bases, 15 bases remained unmatched. CDR3 length: 16 amino acids. CDR1 is SGHVS and CDR2 is FQNEAQ in the germline V gene. The CDR3, as DNA: TGTGCCAGCAGCCCTGTACCGGGACAGGTCCTATTTGGCTACACCTTC. Its translation: CASSPVPGQVLFGYTF.

The chain uses TRBV30 and TRBJ2-5; 8 bases fit TRBD2. CDR1 is GTSNPN, CDR2 SVGIG, per germline (reference sequence). J gave up 1 base and V 2 bases, and 6 bases lay outside the gene matches. This CDR3 has 15 amino acids. The CDR3 sequence is CAWSLNGLAQETQYF. In nucleotides, the CDR3 is TGTGCCTGGAGTTTGAACGGACTAGCCCAAGAGACCCAGTACTTC.

In this sample, this clone turned up a few times. The rearrangement links TRBV18 to TRBJ2-1, with 10 nucleotides matching TRBD2. Germline-derived CDR1 and CDR2 are KGHSH and LQKENI. This CDR3 region has 18 residues. The J segment lost 2 bases and the V segment lost 6 bases, leaving 13 bases of the junction unmatched. CDR3 sequence: CASSRQGLAVITYNEQFF. In nucleotides, the CDR3 is TGTGCCAGCTCTCGACAAGGACTAGCGGTGATAACCTACAATGAGCAGTTCTTC.

This sequence joins TRBV6-5 and TRBJ1-1, with TRBD1 as a possible D gene (6 bases). The CDR3 sequence is 13 residues long. Germline V gives CDR1 MNHEY, CDR2 SVGAGI. Trimming cost V 6 bases and J 1 base, with 9 bases left between them. This chain's CDR3 is CASRQGSNTEAFF. The CDR3 DNA is TGTGCCAGCAGACAGGGATCGAACACTGAAGCTTTCTTT.

The J gene is TRBJ2-7, the V gene TRBV11-2; the D gene is possibly TRBD2 (7 bases). The CDR3 is 16 residues long. Germline V gives CDR1 SGHAT, CDR2 FQNNGV. Trimming took off 6 bases at V and 2 bases at J, with 20 bases between the two ends. The CDR3 sequence: CASRLAGRGLPYEQYF. The CDR3 bases are TGTGCCAGCAGGCTAGCCGGGCGGGGGCTGCCCTACGAGCAGTACTTC.

This chain joins TRBV5-4 and TRBJ1-2; 8 bases are shared with TRBD1. The CDR3 contains 15 residues. Germline loops: CDR1 SGHNT, CDR2 YYREEE (reference sequence). J was trimmed by 1 base and V by 4 bases; bases with no gene match: 6. The CDR3 reads CASSPGQGLNYGYTF. The CDR3, as DNA: TGTGCCAGCAGCCCCGGACAGGGTCTTAACTATGGCTACACCTTC.

The chain joins TRBV30 to TRBJ1-6, with 9 positions matching TRBD1. The CDR3 has 15 amino acids. After removal of 0 bases from V and 7 bases from J, the junction contained 4 bases not matched to a gene. Germline V gene sequence: CDR1 GTSNPN, CDR2 SVGIG (reference sequence). CDR3 residues: CAWSVRGQGNSPLHF. The CDR3 DNA sequence: TGTGCCTGGAGTGTAAGGGGACAGGGAAATTCACCCCTCCACTTT.

CDR3 amino acids: CASGRGGGYEQYF. DNA for the CDR3: TGTGCCAGCGGGCGGGGGGGCGGGTACGAGCAGTACTTC. This chain uses TRBV6-1 with TRBJ2-7, with 9 positions matching TRBD2. Germline lookup yields CDR1 MNHNS and CDR2 SASEGT. The CDR3 loop spans 13 amino acids. The ends lost 8 bases at V and 4 bases at J; junction bases unmatched: 6.

The chain combines TRBV2 with TRBJ1-2; TRBD1 is a possible D gene (6 bases). This CDR3 has 13 amino acids. Per the germline V gene, CDR1 is SNHLY and CDR2 is FYNNEI. Between the trimmed V and J ends, which lost 2 bases and 7 bases, there was a span of 11 bases. In DNA, the CDR3 is TGTGCCAGCAGTGAACAGGGGTCGGCTGGCTACACCTTC. It encodes CASSEQGSAGYTF.

This chain connects TRBV4-2 to TRBJ2-5, with TRBD2 identical over 16 bases. V dropped 3 bases and J dropped 5; count of bases not matched to a gene: 9. The germline CDR1 and CDR2 sequences are LGHNA and YNFKEQ. This CDR3 has 18 residues. CDR3 sequence (DNA): TGTGCCAGCAGCCAGTCGGGACTAGCGGGGGGGAGCCGGGAGACCCAGTACTTC. It translates to CASSQSGLAGGSRETQYF.

By share of the sample, this clone is medium-sized. The J gene is TRBJ2-1, the V gene TRBV2; D is uncertain. Germline-derived CDR1 and CDR2 are SNHLY and FYNNEI. The ends were cut back, 4 bases at V and 4 bases at J, with 11 bases in the middle. CDR3 length equals 14 residues. The CDR3 nucleotides are TGTGCCAGCAGTGTGAGGCAGCGATACAATGAGCAGTTCTTC. Its translation: CASSVRQRYNEQFF.

In its sample, this clone was seen once. CDR3 protein: CASSLPPQGVGNTEAFF. Here the CDR3 DNA reads TGTGCCAGCAGCTTGCCCCCACAGGGGGTGGGTAACACTGAAGCTTTCTTT. The chain carries TRBV5-6 and TRBJ1-1, with 8 bases identical to TRBD1. The CDR3 has 17 residues. V shed 1 base, J shed 2 bases, and the junction held 10 bases outside the gene matches. The germline V gene encodes CDR1 SGHDT and CDR2 YYEEEE.

This rearrangement joins TRBV5-1 to TRBJ2-1; D might be TRBD1 (6 bases). Trimming removed 4 bases from V and 0 bases from J, with 8 bases in between. This CDR3 is 14 amino acids long. Germline CDR1 is SGHRS and CDR2 is YFSETQ. The CDR3 DNA is TGCGCCAGCAGCAGGGGGAGCTCCTACAATGAGCAGTTCTTC. Translating gives CASSRGSSYNEQFF.

V usage is TRBV10-3 and J usage is TRBJ2-1; tentatively, D is TRBD2 (5 bases). Trimming took off 6 bases at V and 0 bases at J, with 9 bases between the two ends. CDR1 and CDR2 (germline): ENHRY, SYGVKD. The CDR3 covers 14 residues. The chain's CDR3 is CAIRAGRSYNEQFF. CDR3 nucleotides: TGTGCCATCAGGGCGGGCCGCTCCTACAATGAGCAGTTCTTC.

The V and J genes are TRBV19 and TRBJ2-2; 7 bases line up with TRBD1. Germline V gives CDR1 LNHDA, CDR2 SQIVND (reference sequence). The ends lost 8 bases at V and 0 bases at J; junction bases unmatched: 6. The CDR3 sequence is 15 residues long. The CDR3 spells CASRHRGANTGELFF. The CDR3, as DNA: TGTGCCAGTCGACACAGGGGCGCGAACACCGGGGAGCTGTTTTTT. The variable domain in full, completed from reference TRBV19 and TRBJ2-2, reads DGGITQSPKYLFRKEGQNVTLSCEQNLNHDAMYWYRQDPGQGLRLIYYSQIVNDFQKGDIAEGYSVSREKKESFPLTVTSAQKNPTAFYLCASRHRGANTGELFFGEGSRLTVL.

The chain couples TRBV15 to TRBJ2-5; 7 bases match TRBD1. CDR3 length: 15 residues. The V and J ends lost 3 bases and 1 base, in that order; junction bases with no gene match: 5. Germline V lookup: CDR1 LNHNV, CDR2 YYDKDF (reference sequence). The chain's CDR3 is CATSSLRQGQETQYF. The CDR3 DNA reads TGTGCCACCAGCAGTTTAAGACAGGGCCAAGAGACCCAGTACTTC.

The chain carries TRBV7-2 and TRBJ2-3, with 11 positions matching TRBD2. V was pared by 1 base and J by 7 bases, with 7 bases of the junction left unmatched. This CDR3 has 16 residues. CDR1 and CDR2 (germline): SGHTA, FQGNSA. CDR3 sequence reads: CASSLVLVAGGHTQYF. The CDR3 nucleotides read TGTGCCAGCAGCTTAGTTTTGGTAGCGGGGGGGCATACGCAGTATTTT. Full variable domain (remainder filled in from reference TRBV7-2 and TRBJ2-3): GAGVSQSPSNKVTEKGKDVELRCDPISGHTALYWYRQSLGQGLEFLIYFQGNSAPDKSGLPSDRFSAERTGGSVSTLTIQRTQQEDSAVYLCASSLVLVAGGHTQYFGPGTRLTVL.

This clone counts as medium-sized (0.01 to 0.1%). The rearrangement uses TRBV10-2 and TRBJ2-3; maybe TRBD2 (6 bases). CDR3 length: 16 amino acids. V was shortened by 6 bases and J by 1 base, with 17 bases between the two germline ends. Germline CDR1 and CDR2: WSHSY and SAAADI. CDR3 protein: CASRDPGTVRTDTQYF. CDR3 nucleotide sequence: TGCGCCAGCAGAGACCCCGGGACTGTACGCACAGATACGCAGTATTTT.

This sequence joins TRBV27 and TRBJ1-2; a possible D gene is TRBD1 (5 bases). The V end lost 6 bases, the J end lost 8 bases, and 25 bases lay between the germline ends. This CDR3 has 16 amino acids. From germline, CDR1 is MNHEY and CDR2 SMNVEV (reference sequence). CDR3 nucleotides: TGTGCCAGCAGATCCGCCGGGGGTGCGAGGTTTTTGGGCTACACCTTC. This translates into CASRSAGGARFLGYTF.

The chain couples TRBV2 to TRBJ2-7, with D possibly being TRBD2 (7 bases). The length of the CDR3 is 15 residues. Trimming stripped 7 bases from V and 3 bases from J, with 19 bases between. CDR1 SNHLY and CDR2 FYNNEI come from the germline V gene. The CDR3 DNA follows: TGTGCCAGCAAGGGGGGGGCGAACCACTACTACGAGCAGTACTTC. Amino acid sequence: CASKGGANHYYEQYF.

This clone has only a few counts. The chain couples TRBV18 to TRBJ1-3; D might be TRBD1 (6 bases). This CDR3 region has 16 residues. The ends were cut back, 3 bases at V and 2 bases at J, with 14 bases in the middle. Germline V gives CDR1 KGHSH, CDR2 LQKENI. The CDR3, as DNA: TGTGCCAGCTCACCTTTGGGACAACTCACTGGAAACACCATATATTTT. Translated, it gives CASSPLGQLTGNTIYF.

The genes are TRBV7-2 and TRBJ2-5; D unclear. The CDR3 length is 16 residues. The V gene lost 2 bases and the J gene lost 5 bases, with 18 bases spanning the gap. Looked up from germline, CDR1 is SGHTA and CDR2 is FQGNSA. The DNA for the CDR3 is TGTGCCAGCAGCTTATTCAGTTCACAGCTGTTGGAGACCCAGTACTTC. Translation: CASSLFSSQLLETQYF.

The chain links TRBV2 to TRBJ1-5, with D possibly matching TRBD1 (5 bases). CDR3 length: 13 residues. Germline V CDR1 and CDR2: SNHLY, FYNNEI. With 6 bases removed from V and 0 bases from J, the gap between germline ends came to 6 bases. CDR3 sequence: CASRQGSNQPQHF. CDR3 nucleotides: TGTGCCAGCAGGCAGGGTAGCAATCAGCCCCAGCATTTT.

This clone came up a few times. In nucleotides, the CDR3 is TGTGCCAGCAGCCCGCCGGTTAGCGTCTGGGTCAATGAGCAGTTCTTC. Encoded protein: CASSPPVSVWVNEQFF. J is TRBJ2-1 and V is TRBV5-6, with D possibly matching TRBD2 (5 bases). V was clipped by 4 bases and J by 6 bases, with 20 bases between them. Germline CDR1 SGHDT, CDR2 YYEEEE. The CDR3 extends over 16 amino acids.

This clone occurred a few times. The V and J genes are TRBV30 and TRBJ1-1; D unclear. V dropped 0 bases and J dropped 0 bases, with 14 bases sitting between them. The CDR3 contains 16 residues. Germline CDR1 reads GTSNPN; CDR2 reads SVGIG (reference sequence). The CDR3 loop is CAWSVQFGLVNTEAFF. CDR3 DNA: TGTGCCTGGAGTGTACAATTTGGTCTGGTGAACACTGAAGCTTTCTTT. Looking up the rest from reference TRBV30 and TRBJ1-1 gives the full variable domain: SQTIHQWPATLVQPVGSPLSLECTVEGTSNPNLYWYRQAAGRGLQLLFYSVGIGQISSEVPQNLSASRPQDRQFILSSKKLLLSDSGFYLCAWSVQFGLVNTEAFFGQGTRLTVV.

V and J are TRBV6-5 and TRBJ1-3; TRBD1 aligns across 8 bases. Germline V gene lookup returns CDR1 MNHEY and CDR2 SVGAGI. V lost 4 bases to trimming and J lost 9 bases; unmatched junction nucleotides: 8. The CDR3 is 14 residues long. The CDR3 is CASSFLGQGGTIYF. In DNA form, the CDR3 reads TGTGCCAGCAGTTTCCTAGGACAGGGAGGCACCATATATTTT.